The 11 T cell receptor beta chains below come from one sample, sequenced in a study of cytomegalovirus exposure and HLA in healthy donors. The study ran its PCR with 60 Vbeta and 13 Jbeta primers. The method was immunoSEQ multiplex PCR; TCRdb's version includes in-frame clones alone and lacks a portion of them. The table has approximately 99,000 clones, about 80% seen once. Sequencing was carried out using PBMCs. The receptors derive from a male donor in good health and CMV-seropositive.

The V and J genes are TRBV5-1 and TRBJ2-7; the match to TRBD1 covers 9 bases. The junction had 2 bases not matched to a gene; V was cut back by 4 bases and J by 6 bases. The germline V gene has CDR1 SGHRS and CDR2 YFSETQ. The CDR3 is 12 residues long. The CDR3 is CASSVDRGEQYF. DNA for the CDR3: TGCGCCAGCAGCGTGGACAGGGGCGAGCAGTACTTC.

This clone turned up a few times. The chain carries TRBV5-6 and TRBJ1-2; D might be TRBD1 (6 bases). Trimming removed 1 base from V and 4 bases from J, with 11 bases in between. This CDR3 comprises 14 residues. Germline V lookup: CDR1 SGHDT, CDR2 YYEEEE. In nucleotides, the CDR3 is TGTGCCAGCAGCTTGCAGGGGATCGGCTATGGCTACACCTTC. It encodes CASSLQGIGYGYTF.

This sequence joins TRBV5-4 and TRBJ2-5; the D is unclear. Germline assignment: CDR1 SGHNT and CDR2 YYREEE (reference sequence). The CDR3 extends over 12 amino acids. The ends were cut back, 4 bases at V and 3 bases at J, with 7 bases in the middle. As DNA, the CDR3 is TGTGCCAGCAGCCTATTCAAAGAGACCCAGTACTTC. This sequence encodes CASSLFKETQYF.

J is TRBJ2-7 and V is TRBV6-6; 7 nucleotides agree with TRBD1. Germline lookup yields CDR1 MNHNY and CDR2 SVGAGI (reference sequence). Trimming at V came to 6 bases and at J to 7 bases, leaving 12 bases not matched to a gene. This CDR3 is 14 amino acids long. CDR3 in amino acids: CASRPRQGSVEQYF. CDR3 nucleotide sequence: TGTGCCAGCAGGCCGCGACAGGGTTCGGTTGAGCAGTACTTC.

The genes are TRBV6-1 and TRBJ1-6; D uncertain. This CDR3 region has 12 residues. Germline CDR1 MNHNS, CDR2 SASEGT. V was shortened by 7 bases and J by 10 bases, with 11 bases between the two germline ends. Written as DNA, the CDR3 is TGTGCCAGCAAGAGGGAAGGATCACCCCTCCACTTT. Translating it yields CASKREGSPLHF.

The chain uses TRBV5-1 and TRBJ2-2; TRBD1 matches at 10 bases. CDR1 and CDR2 from the germline V gene are SGHRS and YFSETQ. V dropped 4 bases and J dropped 2; count of bases not matched to a gene: 5. The CDR3 sequence is 16 residues long. The DNA of the CDR3 is TGCGCCAGCAGCCCGGGACAGGGGATCAACACCGGGGAGCTGTTTTTT. Translation: CASSPGQGINTGELFF.

This clone was seen once. The chain combines TRBV19 with TRBJ1-2, with 8 bases lining up with TRBD1. Germline V gene lookup returns CDR1 LNHDA and CDR2 SQIVND (reference sequence). V dropped 4 bases and J dropped 5; count of bases not matched to a gene: 12. The CDR3 totals 16 residues. The CDR3 DNA follows: TGTGCCAGTAGTACCGGCGGGACAGGCACGGGATATGGCTACACCTTC. It yields the protein CASSTGGTGTGYGYTF.

The chain couples TRBV5-1 to TRBJ2-3; 8 bases align to TRBD2. V lost 5 bases, J lost 3 bases, and 11 bases stayed unmatched. This CDR3 comprises 16 residues. Germline V lookup: CDR1 SGHRS, CDR2 YFSETQ. CDR3 sequence (DNA): TGCGCCAGCAGGTACGAGCCGGGACTAGGAACAGATACGCAGTATTTT. Translation gives CASRYEPGLGTDTQYF.

The chain employs TRBV7-6 and TRBJ1-1, with 8 bases lining up with TRBD1. The V gene's germline CDR1 is SGHVS and CDR2 FNYEAQ. The CDR3 totals 14 residues. V lost 6 bases, J lost 1 base, and 4 bases stayed unmatched. Written as DNA, the CDR3 is TGTGCCAGCAGTTCGGACAGGGAGAACACTGAAGCTTTCTTT. Protein product: CASSSDRENTEAFF.

The chain is built from TRBV7-2 and TRBJ1-4, with 7 bases lining up with TRBD1. The V segment lost 3 bases and the J segment 8 bases; nucleotides outside the gene matches: 6. The CDR3 spans 14 residues. The germline gives CDR1 SGHTA, CDR2 FQGNSA. The CDR3 sequence is CASSFGGGAEKLFF. The CDR3 DNA follows: TGTGCCAGCAGCTTCGGAGGGGGCGCGGAAAAACTGTTTTTT.

The chain is built from TRBV5-4 and TRBJ2-1; tentative D call: TRBD2 (5 bases). The CDR3 runs 13 residues. V was pared by 5 bases and J by 10 bases, with 16 bases between. The V gene's germline CDR1 is SGHNT and CDR2 YYREEE (reference sequence). The DNA for the CDR3 is TGTGCCAGCAGGCGTTCGCTAGCACGGGAGCAGTTCTTC. Amino acids: CASRRSLAREQFF.